The source of this TCR beta chain is a study of blood T cell repertoires in COVID-19. Looking at the study overall: Researchers got acute and convalescent COVID-19 samples from the United States, Italy and Spain. PBMCs, B-cell-depleted T cells, or T cells provided the cDNA or gDNA that made up the material.

The trim removed 3 bases at V and 9 bases at J, leaving 8 bases unmatched. Germline lookup yields CDR1 GTSNPN and CDR2 SVGIG (reference sequence). This CDR3 contains 15 residues. Per the original data handling: Reference gene primer amplification gave nucleated cell count estimates. TCRdb keeps only in-frame clones here, not all; method: immunoSEQ multiplex PCR. D and trimming were read from the DNA, whereas the V and J calls and clone size are those reported in that table. The sample shows under 65,000 clones, roughly 80% of them seen only once. This clone has a handful of counts. The specimen was peripheral blood. The V and J genes are TRBV30 and TRBJ1-6, with TRBD1 matching over 10 bases. This TCR derives from a woman aged 60 to 75 with acute or convalescent COVID-19. For the CDR3, the DNA is TGTGCCTGGAGGCCCGGGACAGGGGTTACTTCACCCCTCCACTTT. Residues: CAWRPGTGVTSPLHF. Filled out from reference TRBV30 and TRBJ1-6, the complete variable domain reads SQTIHQWPATLVQPVGSPLSLECTVEGTSNPNLYWYRQAAGRGLQLLFYSVGIGQISSEVPQNLSASRPQDRQFILSSKKLLLSDSGFYLCAWRPGTGVTSPLHFGNGTRLTVT.